This is a list of T cell receptor beta chains from one sample in a study of a mutant IDH1 vaccine in newly diagnosed glioma. Clones were read by immunoSEQ multiplex PCR, and TCRdb kept only the in-frame ones, dropping some. Of roughly 70,000 clones detected, approximately 82% appear once; the ten largest clones hold around 4.5%. The material sequenced was peripheral blood mononuclear cells (PBMCs), taken from a glioma patient treated with radiotherapy, temozolomide or both. The receptors shown here come from a woman younger than 30 with glioma. Some clones in this sample may be carry-over from other donors' samples. Both conserved end residues are part of each CDR3. Each record gives: clone size, V gene, J gene, D gene, CDR3 DNA, CDR3 protein. A D gene is named only where the DNA matches it firmly. Some rows have no size entry. The others give once, few or many, or a class for an expanded clone.

NA	TRBV5-1	TRBJ1-2	NA	TGCGCCAGCAGCCCGGAGGGCTTGTCCTATGGCTACACCTTC	CASSPEGLSYGYTF
NA	TRBV7-9	TRBJ1-2	NA	TGTGCCAGCAGTTGGGACACGTCCTATGGCTACACCTTC	CASSWDTSYGYTF
few	TRBV7-9	TRBJ1-1	NA	TGTGCCAGCAGCTTAGTCGAGGGGATGAACACTGAAGCTTTCTTT	CASSLVEGMNTEAFF
NA	TRBV11-3	TRBJ2-5	NA	TGTGCCAGCAGCCTTACCCAAGAGACCCAGTACTTC	CASSLTQETQYF
NA	TRBV30	TRBJ2-6	TRBD1	TGTGCCTTCCTACCTTGGGACAGTAGCTCTGGGGCCAACGTCCTGACTTTC	CAFLPWDSSSGANVLTF
NA	TRBV19	TRBJ1-1	NA	TGTGCCAGTAGTGTGACATTGAACACTGAAGCTTTCTTT	CASSVTLNTEAFF
NA	TRBV2	TRBJ1-1	NA	TGTGCCAGCTCGACGCCGGGGACTGAAGCTTTCTTT	CASSTPGTEAFF
NA	TRBV29-1	TRBJ2-7	TRBD1	TGCAGCGTTGAAGGGCGTGACAGGGGTATGTCCTACGAGCAGTACTTC	CSVEGRDRGMSYEQYF
once	TRBV6-4	TRBJ2-3	TRBD2	TGTGCCAGCAGTGAGTCTAGCGGGAGTGCGCAGTATTTT	CASSESSGSAQYF
few	TRBV6-1	TRBJ2-1	TRBD2	TGTGCCAGCAGGGGCGGACTAGCGGCCTACAATGAGCAGTTCTTC	CASRGGLAAYNEQFF
NA	TRBV5-6	TRBJ1-2	NA	TGTGCCAGCATCATGCAAAGAGGGACAACCTATGGCTACACCTTC	CASIMQRGTTYGYTF